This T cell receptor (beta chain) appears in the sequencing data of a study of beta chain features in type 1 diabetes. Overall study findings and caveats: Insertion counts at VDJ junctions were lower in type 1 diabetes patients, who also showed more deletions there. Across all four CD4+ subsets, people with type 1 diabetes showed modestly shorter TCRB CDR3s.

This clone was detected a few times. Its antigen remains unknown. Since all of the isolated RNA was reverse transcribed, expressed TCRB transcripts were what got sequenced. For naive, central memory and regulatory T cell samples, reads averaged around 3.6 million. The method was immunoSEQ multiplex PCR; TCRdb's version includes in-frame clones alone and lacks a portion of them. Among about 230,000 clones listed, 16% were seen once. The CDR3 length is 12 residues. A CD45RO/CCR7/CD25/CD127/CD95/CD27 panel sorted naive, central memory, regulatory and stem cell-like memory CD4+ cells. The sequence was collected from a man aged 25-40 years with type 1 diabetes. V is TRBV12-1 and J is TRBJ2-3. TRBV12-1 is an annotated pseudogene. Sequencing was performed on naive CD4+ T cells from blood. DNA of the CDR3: TGTGCCAGCAGAGTCGAAACAGATACGCAGTATTTT. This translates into CASRVETDTQYF.